These 23 T cell receptor beta chains came from one sample sequenced in a study of T cell responses to AZD1222 COVID-19 vaccine. The repertoire was sequenced with immunoSEQ multiplex PCR; TCRdb's copy has only in-frame clones and lacks some. Of under 45,000 clones listed, over 80% are singletons. Sample: peripheral blood, taken 28 days after the second AZD1222 dose. These receptors came from an adult who received the AZD1222 COVID-19 vaccine.

The chain links TRBV19 to TRBJ1-3; weak D call: TRBD1 (6 bases). Germline values: CDR1 LNHDA, CDR2 SQIVND (reference sequence). The CDR3 totals 13 residues. V was pared by 7 bases and J by 4 bases, with 11 bases between. The CDR3 DNA reads TGTGCCAGTACGCGGGGGCAAGGAAACACCATATATTTT. It codes for CASTRGQGNTIYF.

In DNA, the CDR3 is TGTGCCAGCACCTGGGCGGATTCCCGGCGGCAGCCCCAGCATTTT. Its protein product is CASTWADSRRQPQHF. The rearrangement uses TRBV6-6 and TRBJ1-5; D gene ambiguous. V lost 7 bases and J 7 bases, leaving 20 bases between the germline ends. In germline, CDR1 is MNHNY, CDR2 SVGAGI (reference sequence). This CDR3 is built from 15 residues.

This clone was seen a handful of times. The gene calls are TRBV7-9 and TRBJ1-2, with TRBD1 matching 8 bases. J gave up 1 base and V 0 bases, and 4 bases lay outside the gene matches. The CDR3 extends over 16 amino acids. The germline gives CDR1 SEHNR, CDR2 FQNEAQ (reference sequence). CDR3 nucleotides: TGTGCCAGCAGCTTAGCACTGGGACAGGTTAACTATGGCTACACCTTC. It specifies CASSLALGQVNYGYTF.

This clone was recorded once. The chain carries TRBV6-5 and TRBJ2-5, with D perhaps matching TRBD1 or TRBD2 (5 bases each). Trimming removed 6 bases at V and 10 bases at J, with 12 bases between. Germline V CDR1 and CDR2: MNHEY, SVGAGI. The CDR3 is made up of 11 amino acids. The CDR3 spells CASRKGTFQYF. The CDR3 DNA follows: TGTGCCAGCAGAAAGGGGACGTTCCAGTACTTC.

V is TRBV6-1 and J is TRBJ2-3, with TRBD1 as a possible D gene (6 bases). This CDR3 is built from 16 residues. The V gene's germline CDR1 is MNHNS and CDR2 SASEGT. V gave up 3 bases and J gave up 6 bases, with 19 bases separating them. CDR3 region: CASSEQGTSRLDTQYF. The CDR3 DNA reads as TGTGCCAGCAGTGAGCAGGGGACCTCCCGCTTGGATACGCAGTATTTT.

This clone was recorded once. This chain joins TRBV5-4 and TRBJ2-3, with unresolved D. The CDR3 spans 13 residues. Trimming took 0 bases from V and 3 from J, leaving 5 bases between them. Per the germline V gene, CDR1 is SGHNT and CDR2 is YYREEE (reference sequence). For the CDR3, the DNA is TGTGCCAGCAGCTTGGTGAGAACAGATACGCAGTATTTT. Protein sequence: CASSLVRTDTQYF.

CDR3 residues: CASGYRGNGYTF. CDR3 nucleotide sequence: TGTGCCAGCGGGTACAGGGGCAATGGCTACACCTTC. The chain links TRBV5-4 to TRBJ1-2; 7 bases map to TRBD1. The CDR3 spans 12 residues. Germline CDR1 is SGHNT and CDR2 is YYREEE (reference sequence). The trim removed 7 bases at V and 6 bases at J, leaving 6 bases unmatched.

This clone was detected once. The V and J genes are TRBV15 and TRBJ1-6; no reliable D call. Germline-derived CDR1 and CDR2 are LNHNV and YYDKDF (reference sequence). The V gene lost 8 bases and the J gene lost 6 bases, with 8 bases spanning the gap. CDR3 length: 12 amino acids. CDR3 nucleotide sequence: TGTGCCACCTCAGCCGCTAATTCACCCCTCCACTTT. Translation: CATSAANSPLHF.

This clone was seen just once. This sample also contains other DNA sequences that code for the same CDR3. The chain is built from TRBV9 and TRBJ2-1; 9 bases map to TRBD2. Germline CDR1 reads SGDLS; CDR2 reads YYNGEE. There are 15 residues in the CDR3. Germline trimming cut 2 bases from V and 7 bases from J; bases unmatched to any gene: 7. The CDR3 here is CASSVGGGAGNEQFF. The CDR3 DNA sequence: TGTGCCAGCAGCGTGGGCGGGGGGGCTGGTAATGAGCAGTTCTTC.

This clone was observed a handful of times. This chain links TRBV6-5 with TRBJ1-3; D may be TRBD1 (6 bases). From germline, CDR1 is MNHEY and CDR2 SVGAGI. This CDR3 contains 15 residues. The germline V and J ends were trimmed by 6 bases and 0 bases, with 12 bases remaining between them. The CDR3: CASSHRVSSGNTIYF. Here the CDR3 DNA reads TGTGCCAGCAGCCACAGGGTGAGCTCTGGAAACACCATATATTTT.

The V call is TRBV5-6, the J call TRBJ1-3; D remains ambiguous. Trimming took 6 bases from V and 0 from J, leaving 13 bases between them. The CDR3 length is 15 residues. Germline loops: CDR1 SGHDT, CDR2 YYEEEE. The CDR3 nucleotides are TGTGCCAGCAAAGGAATGGTTCCCTCTGGAAACACCATATATTTT. Protein product: CASKGMVPSGNTIYF.

As DNA, the CDR3 is TGTGCCAGCAGCTTTGGCGGGGGGATCCAAGAGACCCAGTACTTC. Encoded protein: CASSFGGGIQETQYF. V is TRBV7-6 and J is TRBJ2-5, with 8 bases lining up with TRBD2. The trim removed 3 bases at V and 1 base at J, leaving 4 bases unmatched. There are 15 residues in the CDR3. Germline V gives CDR1 SGHVS, CDR2 FNYEAQ.

The rearrangement uses TRBV9 and TRBJ2-2, with 9 bases aligning to TRBD2. The ends lost 3 bases at V and 4 bases at J; junction bases unmatched: 10. The CDR3 length is 17 residues. Germline V gene data show CDR1 as SGDLS and CDR2 as YYNGEE. For the CDR3, the DNA is TGTGCCAGCAGCGGAAAGGATGGTAGCGGGGGCACCGGGGAGCTGTTTTTT. It is translated as CASSGKDGSGGTGELFF.

The rearrangement links TRBV25-1 to TRBJ1-1; TRBD1 matches 7 bases. CDR3 size: 13 residues. In germline, CDR1 is MGHDK, CDR2 SYGVNS. Unmatched junction bases numbered 7, after V lost 7 bases and J lost 5 bases. The DNA for the CDR3 is TGTGCCAGCAACTCACAGGGGAGGACTGAAGCTTTCTTT. Its translation is CASNSQGRTEAFF. The full variable domain, with the rest looked up from reference TRBV25-1 and TRBJ1-1, is EADIYQTPRYLVIGTGKKITLECSQTMGHDKMYWYQQDPGMELHLIHYSYGVNSTEKGDLSSESTVSRIRTEHFPLTLESARPSHTSQYLCASNSQGRTEAFFGQGTRLTVV.

This chain links TRBV9 with TRBJ1-2, with unresolved D. Deletions cut 4 bases from V and 5 bases from J, with 18 bases between. The CDR3 totals 15 residues. Germline V gene sequence: CDR1 SGDLS, CDR2 YYNGEE. CDR3 DNA: TGTGCCAGCAGCCTGCTGGACGGACCATCTTATGGCTACACCTTC. Protein sequence: CASSLLDGPSYGYTF.

A few counts support this clone. The chain combines TRBV6-5 with TRBJ1-1, with a tentative D call TRBD1 (6 bases). Germline CDR1 MNHEY, CDR2 SVGAGI. Deletions cut 6 bases from V and 0 bases from J, with 14 bases between. The CDR3 is 15 amino acids. CDR3 amino acids: CASRQTGQMNTEAFF. CDR3 coding DNA: TGTGCCAGCAGACAGACCGGACAGATGAACACTGAAGCTTTCTTT.

The V gene is TRBV7-2, the J gene TRBJ2-5; D is unresolved. Germline V lookup: CDR1 SGHTA, CDR2 FQGNSA. V was shortened by 2 bases and J by 0 bases, with 7 bases between the two germline ends. The length of the CDR3 is 14 residues. CDR3 sequence reads: CASSLNGDQETQYF. Here the CDR3 DNA reads TGTGCCAGCAGCTTAAATGGTGACCAAGAGACCCAGTACTTC.

This clone was observed a few times. The genes are TRBV6-6 and TRBJ1-5; 8 nucleotides match TRBD1. The V gene's germline CDR1 is MNHNY and CDR2 SVGAGI (reference sequence). This CDR3 region has 14 residues. J gave up 7 bases and V 4 bases, and 6 bases lay outside the gene matches. The CDR3 sequence is CASSSTGANQPQHF. The CDR3 nucleotides read TGTGCCAGCAGTTCGACAGGGGCGAACCAGCCCCAGCATTTT.

In its sample, this clone was seen a few times. This chain connects TRBV6-6 to TRBJ1-1; D gene uncertain. Germline CDR1 reads MNHNY; CDR2 reads SVGAGI (reference sequence). This CDR3 is built from 12 residues. V lost 10 bases to trimming and J lost 0 bases, with 9 bases between them. The CDR3 sequence is CATGRMNTEAFF. The CDR3 DNA reads as TGTGCCACAGGACGGATGAACACTGAAGCTTTCTTT.

The chain carries TRBV7-8 and TRBJ2-7; D not certain. The CDR3 has 15 amino acids. V lost 6 bases and J lost 3, with 18 bases in between. Germline CDR1 SGHVS, CDR2 FQNEAQ. CDR3 amino acids: CASSSSYTPNYEQYF. CDR3 in DNA: TGTGCCAGCAGTTCAAGCTATACCCCCAACTACGAGCAGTACTTC.

The chain couples TRBV7-8 to TRBJ1-2, with unresolved D. Trimming cost V 3 bases and J 3 bases, with 2 bases left between them. This CDR3 is built from 11 residues. Germline V lookup: CDR1 SGHVS, CDR2 FQNEAQ. CDR3: CASSLDYGYTF. The DNA for the CDR3 is TGTGCCAGCAGCTTGGACTATGGCTACACCTTC.

The V and J genes are TRBV6-5 and TRBJ1-3; TRBD1 might be the D (5 bases). Trimming cost V 0 bases and J 3 bases, with 12 bases left between them. This CDR3 is 16 amino acids long. Per the germline V gene, CDR1 is MNHEY and CDR2 is SVGAGI. CDR3 loop: CASSYSPQGGGNTIYF. CDR3 coding DNA: TGTGCCAGCAGTTACTCGCCCCAGGGAGGTGGAAACACCATATATTTT.

This clone was observed a single time. V and J are TRBV29-1 and TRBJ2-5; D uncertain. The length of the CDR3 is 11 residues. Per germline, CDR1 SQVTM and CDR2 ANQGSEA. Trimming left V 7 bases short and J 4 bases short, with 10 bases between. CDR3: CSAENGETQYF. The CDR3 region has the DNA TGCAGCGCCGAGAATGGAGAGACCCAGTACTTC. Variable domain in full (rest from reference TRBV29-1 and TRBJ2-5): SAVISQKPSRDICQRGTSLTIQCQVDSQVTMMFWYRQQPGQSLTLIATANQGSEATYESGFVIDKFPISRPNLTFSTLTVSNMSPEDSSIYLCSAENGETQYFGPGTRLLVL.